This T cell receptor beta chain was sequenced during a study of control samples from healthy donors and cancer patients. In germline, CDR1 is SSHAT, CDR2 FNYEAQ (reference sequence). The CDR3 loop spans 16 amino acids. V shed 5 bases and J 2 bases; nucleotides not matched to a gene: 5. The method was immunoSEQ multiplex PCR; TCRdb's version includes in-frame clones alone and lacks a portion of them. This sample has around 140,000 clones; about nine tenths occur once, and the top ten carry 6% to 9.5%. The J gene is TRBJ2-5, the V gene TRBV7-7; 13 bases are a match to TRBD2. Sequenced input: PBMCs. The sequence derives from a man aged 45 to 65 with head and neck cancer. The CDR3 DNA is TGTGCCAGCAGCACTAGGACTAGCGGGGGACAAGAGACCCAGTACTTC. It translates to CASSTRTSGGQETQYF.